The T cell receptor (beta chain) described here comes from a study of T cells in Graves' hyperthyroidism and ophthalmopathy. The TCR beta CDR3 regions underwent amplification using RNA transcripts as the source. A set of HTBI primers served as the primers for a first-round RT-PCR of the TCR CDR3. TCRdb re-analysed the multiplex PCR reads in MiXCR, keeping a single row per CDR3 protein. The sample contains approximately 710,000 distinct CDR3 sequences, roughly 17% of which appear only once. Germline V lookup: CDR1 MDHEN, CDR2 SYDVKM. CDR3 length: 13 amino acids. V is TRBV28 and J is TRBJ1-1; D is perhaps TRBD1 (6 bases). This TCR was recovered from a man aged 45-65 years with Graves' hyperthyroidism. Sequencing was carried out using blood. CDR3 in amino acids: CAGGQPLNTEAFF. The CDR3 DNA reads TGTGCTGGTGGACAGCCATTGAACACTGAAGCTTTCTTT.